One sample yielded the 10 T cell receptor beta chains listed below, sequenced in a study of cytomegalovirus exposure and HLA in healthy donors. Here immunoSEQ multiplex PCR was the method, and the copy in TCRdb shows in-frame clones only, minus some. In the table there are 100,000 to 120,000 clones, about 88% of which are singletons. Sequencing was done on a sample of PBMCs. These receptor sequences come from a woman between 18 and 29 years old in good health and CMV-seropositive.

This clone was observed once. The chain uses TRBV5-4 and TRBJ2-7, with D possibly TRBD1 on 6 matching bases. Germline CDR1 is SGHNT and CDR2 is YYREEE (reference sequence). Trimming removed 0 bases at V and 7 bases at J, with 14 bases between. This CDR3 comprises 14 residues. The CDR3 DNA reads TGTGCCAGCAGCTTGGAAATAGGGGGTATAGAGCAGTACTTC. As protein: CASSLEIGGIEQYF.

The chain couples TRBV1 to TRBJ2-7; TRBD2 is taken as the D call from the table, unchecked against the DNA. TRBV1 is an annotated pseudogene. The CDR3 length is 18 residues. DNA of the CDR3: TGCACCAGCAGCCAAGTTAGGGCGGGGGGCCCTCGAGACCACGAGCAGTACTTC. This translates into CTSSQVRAGGPRDHEQYF.

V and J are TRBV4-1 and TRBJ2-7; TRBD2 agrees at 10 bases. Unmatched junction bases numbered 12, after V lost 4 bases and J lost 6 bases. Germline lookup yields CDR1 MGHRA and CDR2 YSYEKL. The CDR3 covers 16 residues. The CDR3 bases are TGCGCCAGCAGCCCATCAAGCGGGAGGGCCCTGGGCGAGCAGTACTTC. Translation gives CASSPSSGRALGEQYF.

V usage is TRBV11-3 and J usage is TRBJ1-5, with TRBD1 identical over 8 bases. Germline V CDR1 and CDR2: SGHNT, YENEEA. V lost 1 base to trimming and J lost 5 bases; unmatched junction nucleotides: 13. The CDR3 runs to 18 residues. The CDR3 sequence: CASSLAGRETGDYQPQHF. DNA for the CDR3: TGTGCCAGCAGCTTAGCGGGCAGGGAGACAGGGGATTATCAGCCCCAGCATTTT.

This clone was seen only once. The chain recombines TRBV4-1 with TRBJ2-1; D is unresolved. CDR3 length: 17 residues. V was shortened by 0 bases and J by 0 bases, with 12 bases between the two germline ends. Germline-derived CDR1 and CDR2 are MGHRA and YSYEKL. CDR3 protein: CASSQDFPASSYNEQFF. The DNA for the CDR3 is TGCGCCAGCAGCCAAGATTTCCCAGCTAGCTCCTACAATGAGCAGTTCTTC.

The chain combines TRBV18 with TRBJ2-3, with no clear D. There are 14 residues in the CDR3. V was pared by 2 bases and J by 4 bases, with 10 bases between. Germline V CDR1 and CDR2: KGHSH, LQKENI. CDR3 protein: CASSPVAEADTQYF. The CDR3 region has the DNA TGTGCCAGCTCACCAGTGGCTGAGGCAGATACGCAGTATTTT.

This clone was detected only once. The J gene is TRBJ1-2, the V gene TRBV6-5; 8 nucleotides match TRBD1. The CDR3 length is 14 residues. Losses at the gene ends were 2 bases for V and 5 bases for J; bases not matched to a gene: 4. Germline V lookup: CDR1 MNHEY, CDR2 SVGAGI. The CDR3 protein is CASSYGQGAYGYTF. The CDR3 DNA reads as TGTGCCAGCAGTTACGGACAGGGCGCATATGGCTACACCTTC.

The CDR3 sequence is CASKGQGAYGYTF. CDR3 bases: TGCGCCAGCAAAGGTCAGGGGGCCTATGGCTACACCTTC. This sequence joins TRBV5-1 and TRBJ1-2; 8 positions match TRBD1. In germline, CDR1 is SGHRS, CDR2 YFSETQ. J lost 4 bases, V lost 6 bases, and 5 bases had no gene match. The CDR3 totals 13 residues.

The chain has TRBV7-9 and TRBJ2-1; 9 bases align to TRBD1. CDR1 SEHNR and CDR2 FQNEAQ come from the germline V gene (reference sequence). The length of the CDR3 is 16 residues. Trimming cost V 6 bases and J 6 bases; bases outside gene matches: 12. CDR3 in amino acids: CASRLTGTGSGNEQFF. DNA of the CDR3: TGTGCCAGCAGGCTAACCGGGACAGGGTCGGGCAATGAGCAGTTCTTC.

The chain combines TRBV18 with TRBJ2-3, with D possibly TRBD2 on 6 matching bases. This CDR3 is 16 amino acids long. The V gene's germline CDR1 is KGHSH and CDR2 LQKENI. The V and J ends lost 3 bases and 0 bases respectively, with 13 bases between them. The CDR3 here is CASSPLTAGSTDTQYF. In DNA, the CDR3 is TGTGCCAGCTCACCTTTAACCGCGGGGAGCACAGATACGCAGTATTTT.